The clone carrying this T cell receptor beta chain has only a few counts. Its antigen is undetermined. The data stem from a study of response to subunit inactivated influenza vaccine. TCRdb independently ran MiXCR on the RT-PCR reads; one entry per CDR3 protein. The sample consists of under 550,000 distinct CDR3 sequences, approximately 7.2% of them appearing once. The V gene's germline CDR1 is SGHKS and CDR2 YYEKEE (reference sequence). V was cut by 2 bases and J by 6 bases, with 15 bases left in between. This CDR3 has 15 amino acids. Study-wide findings and caveats: A suggestion made by the authors is that each seasonal influenza vaccination recruits few new T cells.

The sequenced sample was PBMCs from blood, obtained about 24 months after vaccination. This chain links TRBV5-5 with TRBJ2-1; D not certain. This receptor was taken from a man aged 50 to 69 who received an inactivated influenza vaccine. This CDR3 is CASSLSGRVGNEQFF. The DNA of the CDR3 is TGTGCCAGCAGCTTATCCGGTAGAGTTGGCAATGAGCAGTTCTTC.